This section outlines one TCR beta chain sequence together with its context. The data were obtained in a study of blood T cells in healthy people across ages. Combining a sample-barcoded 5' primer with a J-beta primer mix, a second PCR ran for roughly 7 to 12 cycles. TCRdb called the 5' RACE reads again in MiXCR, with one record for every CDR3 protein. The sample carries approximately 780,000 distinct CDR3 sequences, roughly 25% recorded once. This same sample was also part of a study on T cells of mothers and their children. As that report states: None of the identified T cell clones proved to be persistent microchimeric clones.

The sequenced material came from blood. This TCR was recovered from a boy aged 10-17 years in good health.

The CDR3, as DNA: TGCAGCGTAACACGGGGGAGGAACACTGAAGCTTTCTTT. It specifies CSVTRGRNTEAFF. The V gene is TRBV29-1, the J gene TRBJ1-1; TRBD1 is a possible D gene (5 bases). The CDR3 has 13 amino acids. Germline V gene lookup returns CDR1 SQVTM and CDR2 ANQGSEA. The germline V and J ends were trimmed by 6 bases and 1 base, with 12 bases remaining between them.